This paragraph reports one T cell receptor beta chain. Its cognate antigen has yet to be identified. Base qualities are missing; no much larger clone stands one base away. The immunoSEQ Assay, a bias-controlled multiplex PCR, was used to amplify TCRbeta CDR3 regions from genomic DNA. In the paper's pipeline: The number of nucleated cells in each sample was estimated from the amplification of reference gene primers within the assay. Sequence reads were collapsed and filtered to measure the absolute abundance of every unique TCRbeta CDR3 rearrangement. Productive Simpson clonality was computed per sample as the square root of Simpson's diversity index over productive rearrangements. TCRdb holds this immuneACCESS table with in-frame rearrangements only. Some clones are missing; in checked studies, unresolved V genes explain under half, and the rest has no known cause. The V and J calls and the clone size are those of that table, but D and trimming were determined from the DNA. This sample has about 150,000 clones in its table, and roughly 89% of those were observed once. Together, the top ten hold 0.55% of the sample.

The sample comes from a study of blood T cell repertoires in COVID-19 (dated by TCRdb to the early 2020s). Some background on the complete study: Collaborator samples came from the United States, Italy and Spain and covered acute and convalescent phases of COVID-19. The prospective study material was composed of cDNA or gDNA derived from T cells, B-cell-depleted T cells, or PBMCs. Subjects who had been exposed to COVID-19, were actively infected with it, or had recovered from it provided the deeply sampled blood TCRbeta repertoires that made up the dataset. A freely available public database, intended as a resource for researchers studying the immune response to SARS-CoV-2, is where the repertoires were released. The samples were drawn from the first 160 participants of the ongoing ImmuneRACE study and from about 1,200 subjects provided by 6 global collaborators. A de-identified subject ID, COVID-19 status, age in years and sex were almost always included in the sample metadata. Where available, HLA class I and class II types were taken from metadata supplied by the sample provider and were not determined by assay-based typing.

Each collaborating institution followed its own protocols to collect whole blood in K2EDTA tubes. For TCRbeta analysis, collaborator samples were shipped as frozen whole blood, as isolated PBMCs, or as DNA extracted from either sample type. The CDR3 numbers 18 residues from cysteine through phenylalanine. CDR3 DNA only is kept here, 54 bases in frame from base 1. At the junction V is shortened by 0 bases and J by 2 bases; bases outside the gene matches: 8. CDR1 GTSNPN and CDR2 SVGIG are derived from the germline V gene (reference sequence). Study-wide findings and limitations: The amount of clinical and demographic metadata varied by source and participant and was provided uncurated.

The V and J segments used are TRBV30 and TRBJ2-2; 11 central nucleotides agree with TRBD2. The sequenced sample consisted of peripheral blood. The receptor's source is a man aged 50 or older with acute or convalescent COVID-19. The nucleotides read TGTGCCTGGAGTGTAAGAAGACTAGCGGGACGAAACACCGGGGAGCTGTTTTTT. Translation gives CAWSVRRLAGRNTGELFF.